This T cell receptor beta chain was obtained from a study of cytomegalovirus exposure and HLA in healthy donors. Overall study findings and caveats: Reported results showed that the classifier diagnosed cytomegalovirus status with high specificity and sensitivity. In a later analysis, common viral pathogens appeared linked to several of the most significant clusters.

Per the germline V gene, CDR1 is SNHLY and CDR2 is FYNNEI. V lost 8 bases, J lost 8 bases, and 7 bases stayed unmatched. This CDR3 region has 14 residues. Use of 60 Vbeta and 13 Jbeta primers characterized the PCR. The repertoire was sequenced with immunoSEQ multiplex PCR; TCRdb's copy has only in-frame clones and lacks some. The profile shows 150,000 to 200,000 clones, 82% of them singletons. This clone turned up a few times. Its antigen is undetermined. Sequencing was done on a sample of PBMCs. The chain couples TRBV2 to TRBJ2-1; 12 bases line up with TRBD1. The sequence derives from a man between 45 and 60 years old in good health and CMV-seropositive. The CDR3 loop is CASGRDRGPDEQFF. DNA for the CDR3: TGTGCCAGCGGCCGGGACAGGGGGCCAGATGAGCAGTTCTTC.